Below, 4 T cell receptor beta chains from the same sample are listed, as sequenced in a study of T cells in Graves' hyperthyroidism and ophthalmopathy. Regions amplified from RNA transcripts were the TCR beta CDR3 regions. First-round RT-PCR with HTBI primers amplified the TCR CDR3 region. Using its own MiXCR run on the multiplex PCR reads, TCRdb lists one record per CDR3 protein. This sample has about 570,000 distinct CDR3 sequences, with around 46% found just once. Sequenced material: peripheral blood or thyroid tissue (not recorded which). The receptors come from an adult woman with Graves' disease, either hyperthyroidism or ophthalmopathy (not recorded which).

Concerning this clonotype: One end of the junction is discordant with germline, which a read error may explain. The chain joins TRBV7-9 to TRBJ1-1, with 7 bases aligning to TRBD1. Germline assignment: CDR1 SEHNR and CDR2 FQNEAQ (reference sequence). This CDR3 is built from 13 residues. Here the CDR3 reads CASSSGRGPEAFF. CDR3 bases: TGTGCCAGTAGCTCAGGTAGGGGGCCTGAAGCTTTCTTT. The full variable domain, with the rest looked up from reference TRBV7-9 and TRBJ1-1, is DTGVSQNPRHKITKRGQNVTFRCDPISEHNRLYWYRQTLGQGPEFLTYFQNEAQLEKSRLLSDRFSAERPKGSFSTLEIQRTEQGDSAMYLCASSSGRGPEAFFGQGTRLTVV.

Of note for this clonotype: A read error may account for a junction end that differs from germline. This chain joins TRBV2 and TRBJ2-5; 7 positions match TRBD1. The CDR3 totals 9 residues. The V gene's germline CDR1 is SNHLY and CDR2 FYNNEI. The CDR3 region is CASSDSGGF. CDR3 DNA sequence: TGTGCCAGCAGTGATTCAGGGGGCTTC.

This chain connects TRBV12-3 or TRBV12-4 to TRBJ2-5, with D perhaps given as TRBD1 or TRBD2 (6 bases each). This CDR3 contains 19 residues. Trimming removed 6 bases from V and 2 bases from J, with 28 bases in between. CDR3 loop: CASSLWPGEDEQNQETQYF. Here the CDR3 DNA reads TGTGCCAGCAGCCTTTGGCCAGGGGAGGACGAGCAGAATCAAGAGACCCAGTACTTC.

CDR3 in amino acids: CSAADGDYEQYF. The CDR3 coding sequence is TGCAGTGCTGCGGACGGAGATTACGAGCAGTACTTC. The J gene is TRBJ2-7, the V gene TRBV20-1, with unresolved D. Trimming took 5 bases from V and 4 from J, leaving 12 bases between them. CDR3 length: 12 residues. Germline V CDR1 and CDR2: DFQATT, SNEGSKA (reference sequence).